This passage covers 15 T cell receptor beta chains from one sample sequenced in a study of blood T cell repertoires in COVID-19. Some clones are missing from TCRdb's copy, which holds only in-frame ones; the method was immunoSEQ multiplex PCR. The sample lists some 200,000 clones; around 89% were seen once. Material: peripheral blood. Receptor source: a middle-aged man with active or convalescent COVID-19.

This chain joins TRBV19 and TRBJ1-2; D may be TRBD1 (6 bases). Looked up from germline, CDR1 is LNHDA and CDR2 is SQIVND (reference sequence). CDR3 length equals 14 residues. With 4 bases removed from V and 2 bases from J, the gap between germline ends came to 11 bases. CDR3 sequence reads: CASSRVDRNYGYTF. For the CDR3, the DNA is TGTGCCAGTAGTAGAGTGGACAGAAACTATGGCTACACCTTC.

The chain recombines TRBV10-3 with TRBJ1-2; 10 bases are shared with TRBD1. The CDR3 covers 14 residues. Germline-derived CDR1 and CDR2 are ENHRY and SYGVKD. The V segment lost 3 bases and the J segment 7 bases; nucleotides outside the gene matches: 5. Here the CDR3 reads CAISEPGQGFGYTF. The CDR3, as DNA: TGTGCCATCAGTGAACCGGGACAGGGGTTTGGCTACACCTTC.

This clone was counted once. V gene TRBV7-2 combines with J gene TRBJ2-3; maybe TRBD2 (6 bases). Germline CDR1 reads SGHTA; CDR2 reads FQGNSA. V was cut by 1 base and J by 4 bases, with 9 bases left in between. The CDR3 has 14 amino acids. The CDR3 DNA reads as TGTGCCAGCAGCTTAGTACGGGAGTCAGATACGCAGTATTTT. It yields the protein CASSLVRESDTQYF.

The rearrangement uses TRBV7-2 and TRBJ1-6; D is undetermined. Between the trimmed V and J ends, which lost 4 bases and 6 bases, there was a span of 10 bases. Germline V gene lookup returns CDR1 SGHTA and CDR2 FQGNSA. CDR3 length: 14 residues. The CDR3, as DNA: TGTGCCAGCAGCTCACTAGGGCCTAATTCACCCCTCCACTTT. Translation: CASSSLGPNSPLHF. Full variable domain (remainder filled in from reference TRBV7-2 and TRBJ1-6): GAGVSQSPSNKVTEKGKDVELRCDPISGHTALYWYRQSLGQGLEFLIYFQGNSAPDKSGLPSDRFSAERTGGSVSTLTIQRTQQEDSAVYLCASSSLGPNSPLHFGNGTRLTVT.

The chain carries TRBV12-3 or TRBV12-4 and TRBJ1-1, with 9 bases lining up with TRBD1. V lost 7 bases and J lost 5; bases outside the gene matches: 5. This CDR3 spans 13 amino acids. The CDR3: CASMDRGKTEAFF. As DNA, the CDR3 is TGTGCCAGCATGGACAGGGGAAAAACTGAAGCTTTCTTT.

This chain joins TRBV2 and TRBJ1-6; D remains unclear. The CDR3 is 14 amino acids. Germline CDR1 and CDR2: SNHLY and FYNNEI. Trimming removed 2 bases from V and 10 bases from J, with 12 bases in between. Written as DNA, the CDR3 is TGTGCCAGCAGTGAAAGCCTCCGCGAGTCACCCCTCCACTTT. Translation gives CASSESLRESPLHF. The full variable domain, completed using reference TRBV2 and TRBJ1-6, is EPEVTQTPSHQVTQMGQEVILRCVPISNHLYFYWYRQILGQKVEFLVSFYNNEISEKSEIFDDQFSVERPDGSNFTLKIRSTKLEDSAMYFCASSESLRESPLHFGNGTRLTVT.

The rearrangement links TRBV18 to TRBJ1-1, with D possibly being TRBD1 (5 bases). V lost 3 bases and J lost 7, with 9 bases in between. Per germline, CDR1 KGHSH and CDR2 LQKENI. This CDR3 has 12 residues. DNA for the CDR3: TGTGCCAGCTCACCGGACGGGGGTGAAGCTTTCTTT. Its translation is CASSPDGGEAFF.

As DNA, the CDR3 is TGTGCCAGCAGCTTCGTTGCCGGGACAGGGAAGAGGAACGAGCAGTACTTC. Its protein is CASSFVAGTGKRNEQYF. The chain has TRBV7-2 and TRBJ2-7; TRBD1 matches at 9 bases. CDR3 length: 17 amino acids. Trimming cost V 3 bases and J 5 bases; bases outside gene matches: 14. Germline V gene lookup returns CDR1 SGHTA and CDR2 FQGNSA. The variable domain in full, with the rest retrieved from reference TRBV7-2 and TRBJ2-7, is GAGVSQSPSNKVTEKGKDVELRCDPISGHTALYWYRQSLGQGLEFLIYFQGNSAPDKSGLPSDRFSAERTGGSVSTLTIQRTQQEDSAVYLCASSFVAGTGKRNEQYFGPGTRLTVT.

The CDR3 region is CASSLRRVTAVSYEQYF. The CDR3 DNA reads as TGCGCCAGCAGCCTCCGGAGAGTGACGGCTGTCTCCTACGAGCAGTACTTC. V and J are TRBV5-1 and TRBJ2-7, with D hard to call. Germline assignment: CDR1 SGHRS and CDR2 YFSETQ. V was clipped by 4 bases and J by 0 bases, with 20 bases between them. CDR3 length equals 17 residues. The whole variable domain, remainder taken from reference TRBV5-1 and TRBJ2-7, is KAGVTQTPRYLIKTRGQQVTLSCSPISGHRSVSWYQQTPGQGLQFLFEYFSETQRNKGNFPGRFSGRQFSNSRSEMNVSTLELGDSALYLCASSLRRVTAVSYEQYFGPGTRLTVT.

The J gene is TRBJ1-2, the V gene TRBV6-1; TRBD1 agrees at 7 bases. Germline CDR1 is MNHNS and CDR2 is SASEGT. The CDR3 loop spans 17 amino acids. J was trimmed by 4 bases and V by 0 bases; bases with no gene match: 11. CDR3 region: CASSEALIGTAFYGYTF. The CDR3 DNA sequence: TGTGCCAGCAGTGAAGCTCTAATCGGGACAGCATTCTATGGCTACACCTTC.

The chain uses TRBV11-3 and TRBJ1-3, with D unclear. The germline V gene has CDR1 SGHNT and CDR2 YENEEA. There are 17 residues in the CDR3. V was cut by 0 bases and J by 3 bases, with 15 bases left in between. CDR3 residues: CASSLDLSESVGNTIYF. CDR3 sequence (DNA): TGTGCCAGCAGCTTAGATCTGTCGGAGAGCGTTGGAAACACCATATATTTT.

The J gene is TRBJ1-6, the V gene TRBV5-5; D gene uncertain. V lost 4 bases and J 7 bases, leaving 15 bases between the germline ends. The germline CDR1 and CDR2 sequences are SGHKS and YYEKEE (reference sequence). The CDR3 totals 15 residues. CDR3 coding DNA: TGTGCCAGCAGCCTATTAGGACGGGGAAATTCACCCCTCCACTTT. Protein product: CASSLLGRGNSPLHF.

The rearrangement links TRBV5-4 to TRBJ2-7; D is undetermined. CDR1 and CDR2 from the germline V gene are SGHNT and YYREEE (reference sequence). The CDR3 length is 11 residues. V was cut by 2 bases and J by 6 bases, with 6 bases left in between. The chain's CDR3 is CASSFGPEQYF. CDR3 coding DNA: TGTGCCAGCAGCTTTGGCCCCGAGCAGTACTTC.

The chain joins TRBV28 to TRBJ1-5; D perhaps matches TRBD1 (5 bases). The CDR3 is 16 residues long. Trimming removed 5 bases from V and 2 bases from J, with 16 bases in between. Germline V gene lookup returns CDR1 MDHEN and CDR2 SYDVKM. CDR3 sequence (DNA): TGTGCCAGCAGTACGCCCGAAGGGGTCGGCAATCAGCCCCAGCATTTT. Translation gives CASSTPEGVGNQPQHF.

V and J are TRBV18 and TRBJ2-3; the D gene is possibly TRBD1 (5 bases). Trimming left V 1 base short and J 4 bases short, with 9 bases between. Germline values: CDR1 KGHSH, CDR2 LQKENI. CDR3 length: 14 residues. The DNA for the CDR3 is TGTGCCAGCTCACCACTAGGGGTGGCAGATACGCAGTATTTT. Translation gives CASSPLGVADTQYF.